This T cell receptor beta chain was sequenced during a study of identical twins. Study-level points and caveats: Twin-shared out-of-frame alpha sequences were enriched for low generation probability.

Notes on this clonotype: Antigen unknown.

cDNA molecules carried unique molecular identifiers, and template switching added a universal primer site. TCRdb re-derived calls from the 5' RACE reads in MiXCR, one entry per CDR3 protein. This repertoire shows 750,000 to 950,000 distinct CDR3 sequences, more than 9% found once; its top ten account for around 1.5%. The CDR3 consists of 14 residues. Germline loops: CDR1 SGHRS, CDR2 YFSETQ. V was clipped by 4 bases and J by 6 bases; unmatched bases: 9. In addition, the sample was reused for a study of yellow fever vaccine responses in identical twins. This second study notes: After vaccination, twins' T cell response reportedly seemed partly convergent, partly personalized.

The receptor was derived from a woman under 30 in good health. The chain recombines TRBV5-1 with TRBJ2-7, with 8 bases fitting TRBD1. Sequencing was performed on PBMCs. The DNA of the CDR3 is TGCGCCAGCAGCATACAGGGGGAAAACTCCGAGCAGTACTTC. This gives the protein CASSIQGENSEQYF.